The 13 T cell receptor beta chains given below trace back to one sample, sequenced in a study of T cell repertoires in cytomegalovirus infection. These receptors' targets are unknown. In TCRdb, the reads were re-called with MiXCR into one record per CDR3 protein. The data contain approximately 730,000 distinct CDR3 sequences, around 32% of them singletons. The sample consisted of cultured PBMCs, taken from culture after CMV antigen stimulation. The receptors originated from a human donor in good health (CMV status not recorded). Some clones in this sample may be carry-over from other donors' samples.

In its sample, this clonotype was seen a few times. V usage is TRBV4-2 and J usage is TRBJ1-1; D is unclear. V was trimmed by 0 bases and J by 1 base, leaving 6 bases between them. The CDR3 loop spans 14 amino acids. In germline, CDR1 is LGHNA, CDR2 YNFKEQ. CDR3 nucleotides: TGTGCCAGCAGCCAAGATCCGGAGAACACTGAAGCTTTCTTT. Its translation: CASSQDPENTEAFF.

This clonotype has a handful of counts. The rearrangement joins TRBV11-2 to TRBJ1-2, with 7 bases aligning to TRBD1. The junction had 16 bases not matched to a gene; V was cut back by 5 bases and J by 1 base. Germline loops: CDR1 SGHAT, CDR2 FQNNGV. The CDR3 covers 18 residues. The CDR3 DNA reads TGTGCCAGCAGCCTCTTTTTACGACAGGGAATGGTTAACTATGGCTACACCTTC. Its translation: CASSLFLRQGMVNYGYTF.

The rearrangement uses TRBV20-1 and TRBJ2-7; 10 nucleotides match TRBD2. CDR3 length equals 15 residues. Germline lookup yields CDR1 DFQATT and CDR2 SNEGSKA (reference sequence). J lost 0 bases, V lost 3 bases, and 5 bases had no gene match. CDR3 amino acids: CSARILAGASYEQYF. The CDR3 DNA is TGCAGTGCTAGGATTCTAGCGGGGGCCTCCTACGAGCAGTACTTC.

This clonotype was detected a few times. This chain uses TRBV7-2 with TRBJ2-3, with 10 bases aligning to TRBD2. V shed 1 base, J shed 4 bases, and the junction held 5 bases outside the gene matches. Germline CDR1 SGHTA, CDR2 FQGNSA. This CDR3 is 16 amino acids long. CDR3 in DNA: TGTGCCAGCAGCTTAGTCAGCGGGAGGGGCGCAGATACGCAGTATTTT. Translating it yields CASSLVSGRGADTQYF.

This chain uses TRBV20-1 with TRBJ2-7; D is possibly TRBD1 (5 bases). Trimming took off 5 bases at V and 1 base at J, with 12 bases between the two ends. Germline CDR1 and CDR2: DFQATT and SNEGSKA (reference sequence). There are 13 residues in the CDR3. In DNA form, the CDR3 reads TGCAGTGCTCATCCGACAGAGTCCTACGAGCAGTACTTC. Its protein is CSAHPTESYEQYF.

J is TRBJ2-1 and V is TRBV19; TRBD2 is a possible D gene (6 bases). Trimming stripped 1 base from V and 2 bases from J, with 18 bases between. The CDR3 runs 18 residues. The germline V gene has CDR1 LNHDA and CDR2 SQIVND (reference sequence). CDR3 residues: CASSIGGTGMGPYNEQFF. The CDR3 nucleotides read TGTGCCAGTAGTATAGGCGGGACGGGGATGGGTCCCTACAATGAGCAGTTCTTC.

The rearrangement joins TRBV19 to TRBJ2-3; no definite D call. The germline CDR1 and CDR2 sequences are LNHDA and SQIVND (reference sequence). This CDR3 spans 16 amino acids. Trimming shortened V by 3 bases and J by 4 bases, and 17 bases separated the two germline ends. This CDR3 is CASSISYGGLPDTQYF. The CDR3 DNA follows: TGTGCCAGTAGTATTTCTTACGGCGGTTTGCCAGATACGCAGTATTTT.

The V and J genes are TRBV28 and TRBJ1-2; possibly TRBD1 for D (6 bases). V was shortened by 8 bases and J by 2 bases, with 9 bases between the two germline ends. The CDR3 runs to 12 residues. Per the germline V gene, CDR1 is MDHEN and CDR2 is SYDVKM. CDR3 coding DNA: TGTGCCAGCCAAACAGGGAACTATGGCTACACCTTC. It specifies CASQTGNYGYTF.

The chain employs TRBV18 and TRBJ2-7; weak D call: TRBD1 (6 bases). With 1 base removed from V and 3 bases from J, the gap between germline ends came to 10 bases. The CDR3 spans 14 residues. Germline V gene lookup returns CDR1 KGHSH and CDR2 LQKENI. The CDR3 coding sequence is TGTGCCAGCTCACCACTCGACAGGATCTACGAGCAGTACTTC. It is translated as CASSPLDRIYEQYF.

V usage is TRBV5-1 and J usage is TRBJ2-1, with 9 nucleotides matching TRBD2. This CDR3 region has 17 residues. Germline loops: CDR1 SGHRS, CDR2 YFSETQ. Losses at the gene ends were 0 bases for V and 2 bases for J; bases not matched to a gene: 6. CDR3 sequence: CASSLGGSGGPYNEQFF. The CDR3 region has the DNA TGCGCCAGCAGCTTGGGGGGTAGCGGGGGACCCTACAATGAGCAGTTCTTC.

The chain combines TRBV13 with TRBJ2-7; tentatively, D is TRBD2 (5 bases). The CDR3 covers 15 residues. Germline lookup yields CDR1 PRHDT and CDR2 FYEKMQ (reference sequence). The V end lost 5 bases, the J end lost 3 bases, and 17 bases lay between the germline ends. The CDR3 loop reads CASSPSGLGFYEQYF. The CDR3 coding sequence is TGTGCCAGCAGCCCTTCCGGACTCGGCTTCTACGAGCAGTACTTC.

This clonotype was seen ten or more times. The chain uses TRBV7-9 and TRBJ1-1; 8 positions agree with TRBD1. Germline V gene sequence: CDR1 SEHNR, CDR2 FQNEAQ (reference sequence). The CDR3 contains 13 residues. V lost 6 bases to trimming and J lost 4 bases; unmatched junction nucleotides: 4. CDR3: CASSYTGGTEAFF. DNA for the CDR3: TGTGCCAGCAGTTATACAGGGGGCACTGAAGCTTTCTTT.

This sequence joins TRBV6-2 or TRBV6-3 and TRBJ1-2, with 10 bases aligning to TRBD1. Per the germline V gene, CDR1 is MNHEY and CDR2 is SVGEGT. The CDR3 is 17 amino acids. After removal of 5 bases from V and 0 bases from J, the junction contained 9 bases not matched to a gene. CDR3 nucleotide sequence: TGTGCCAGCAGTCACCGGGACAGGGGAGAGACTAACTATGGCTACACCTTC. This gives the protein CASSHRDRGETNYGYTF.